Listed below are T cell receptor beta chains from one sample, sequenced in a study of T cells after yellow fever vaccination. TCRdb independently ran MiXCR on the 5' RACE reads; one entry per CDR3 protein. The sample holds about 260,000 distinct CDR3 sequences, around 3.5% seen once. Material: PBMCs, obtained 15 days after the yellow fever booster vaccination. All receptors come from a man aged 18 to 35 who received the YFV17D yellow fever vaccine. The CDR3 runs from the conserved cysteine through the conserved F or W. A D gene is named only where the DNA matches it firmly. Only some rows state a clone size, as once, few, many or a class for expanded clones.

D gene: TRBD2
J gene: TRBJ2-7
clone size: many
V gene: TRBV19
CDR3 protein: CASSTSGSPYEQYF
CDR3 DNA: TGTGCCAGTAGCACTAGCGGGTCTCCCTACGAGCAGTACTTC

D gene: NA
J gene: TRBJ2-5
clone size: many
V gene: TRBV5-1
CDR3 protein: CASSFRGHLTTQYF
CDR3 DNA: TGCGCCAGCAGCTTCCGGGGGCACCTTACGACCCAGTACTTC

D gene: NA
J gene: TRBJ1-4
clone size: many
V gene: TRBV19
CDR3 protein: CASSGLATNEKLFF
CDR3 DNA: TGTGCCAGTAGCGGACTGGCAACTAATGAAAAACTGTTTTTT

D gene: TRBD2
J gene: TRBJ2-1
clone size: many
V gene: TRBV11-2
CDR3 protein: CASSPWTSGGNEQFF
CDR3 DNA: TGTGCCAGCAGCCCCTGGACTAGCGGGGGGAATGAGCAGTTCTTC

D gene: TRBD1
J gene: TRBJ1-1
clone size: many
V gene: TRBV5-1
CDR3 protein: CASSDRDSLNTEAFF
CDR3 DNA: TGCGCCAGCAGCGACCGGGACAGTTTGAACACTGAAGCTTTCTTT

D gene: NA
J gene: TRBJ1-5
clone size: few
V gene: TRBV7-6
CDR3 protein: CASRLLGNQPQHF
CDR3 DNA: TGTGCCAGCAGACTCTTAGGAAATCAGCCCCAGCATTTT

D gene: NA
J gene: TRBJ1-2
clone size: NA
V gene: TRBV27
CDR3 protein: CASRDRLYGYTF
CDR3 DNA: TGTGCCAGCCGCGACAGACTCTATGGCTACACCTTC

D gene: NA
J gene: TRBJ1-6
clone size: NA
V gene: TRBV20-1
CDR3 protein: CSAPRNGQKYDSPLHF
CDR3 DNA: TGCAGTGCACCCCGAAATGGACAGAAATATGATTCACCCCTCCACTTT

D gene: NA
J gene: TRBJ1-6
clone size: many
V gene: TRBV4-1
CDR3 protein: CASSERDIKQSPLHF
CDR3 DNA: TGCGCCAGCAGCGAAAGGGACATAAAGCAATCACCCCTCCACTTT

D gene: TRBD1
J gene: TRBJ2-5
clone size: NA
V gene: TRBV12-3/TRBV12-4
CDR3 protein: CASRPAGTGVGKTQYF
CDR3 DNA: TGTGCCAGCAGACCGGCCGGGACAGGGGTGGGAAAGACCCAGTACTTC

D gene: NA
J gene: TRBJ2-5
clone size: many
V gene: TRBV7-8
CDR3 protein: CASSLAQLEETQYF
CDR3 DNA: TGTGCCAGCAGCTTAGCACAGCTGGAAGAGACCCAGTACTTC

D gene: NA
J gene: TRBJ1-5
clone size: many
V gene: TRBV4-3
CDR3 protein: CASSQDGGQGNQPQHF
CDR3 DNA: TGCGCCAGCAGCCAAGATGGGGGGCAAGGCAATCAGCCCCAGCATTTT

D gene: NA
J gene: TRBJ1-1
clone size: many
V gene: TRBV20-1
CDR3 protein: CSAPDLDGRGLNTEAFF
CDR3 DNA: TGCAGTGCCCCTGATCTGGACGGAAGAGGCTTGAACACTGAAGCTTTCTTT

D gene: NA
J gene: TRBJ1-1
clone size: many
V gene: TRBV7-9
CDR3 protein: CASSLGGTMNTEAFF
CDR3 DNA: TGTGCCAGCAGCTTAGGCGGTACTATGAACACTGAAGCTTTCTTT

D gene: NA
J gene: TRBJ1-6
clone size: many
V gene: TRBV28
CDR3 protein: CASSPRVYSYNSPLHF
CDR3 DNA: TGTGCCAGCAGCCCCAGGGTCTACTCCTATAATTCACCCCTCCACTTT

D gene: TRBD2
J gene: TRBJ2-5
clone size: many
V gene: TRBV27
CDR3 protein: CASNPASGPQETQYF
CDR3 DNA: TGTGCCAGCAACCCCGCTAGCGGACCCCAAGAGACCCAGTACTTC

D gene: NA
J gene: TRBJ2-5
clone size: many
V gene: TRBV12-3/TRBV12-4
CDR3 protein: CASRPAGTQETQYF
CDR3 DNA: TGTGCCAGCCGGCCGGCGGGCACGCAGGAGACCCAGTACTTC

D gene: TRBD1
J gene: TRBJ2-2
clone size: many
V gene: TRBV6-2/TRBV6-3
CDR3 protein: CASHRGQGADTGELFF
CDR3 DNA: TGTGCCAGCCATCGGGGACAGGGAGCGGACACCGGGGAGCTGTTTTTT

D gene: NA
J gene: TRBJ1-5
clone size: NA
V gene: TRBV9
CDR3 protein: CASSVSESGQPQHF
CDR3 DNA: TGTGCCAGCAGCGTATCAGAGTCAGGTCAGCCCCAGCATTTT

D gene: NA
J gene: TRBJ1-1
clone size: many
V gene: TRBV10-3
CDR3 protein: CAISEEAGVMNTEAFF
CDR3 DNA: TGTGCCATCAGTGAGGAGGCAGGAGTCATGAACACTGAAGCTTTCTTT

D gene: TRBD2
J gene: TRBJ2-3
clone size: many
V gene: TRBV6-5
CDR3 protein: CASSYSPGGYTQYF
CDR3 DNA: TGTGCCAGCAGTTACTCACCGGGGGGGTATACGCAGTATTTT

D gene: TRBD2
J gene: TRBJ2-7
clone size: many
V gene: TRBV7-6
CDR3 protein: CASSPSRGLAGGHEQYF
CDR3 DNA: TGTGCCAGCAGCCCCTCCCGGGGACTAGCGGGGGGTCACGAGCAGTACTTC

D gene: NA
J gene: TRBJ2-1
clone size: few
V gene: TRBV18
CDR3 protein: CASSPLNRNNEQFF
CDR3 DNA: TGTGCCAGCTCACCACTAAACAGAAACAATGAGCAGTTCTTC

D gene: TRBD1
J gene: TRBJ1-5
clone size: many
V gene: TRBV7-9
CDR3 protein: CASSQGVINQPQHF
CDR3 DNA: TGTGCCAGCAGCCAGGGGGTAATCAATCAGCCCCAGCATTTT

D gene: NA
J gene: TRBJ2-2
clone size: many
V gene: TRBV11-3
CDR3 protein: CASSPGSGRGSGELFF
CDR3 DNA: TGTGCCAGCAGCCCCGGTAGCGGCAGGGGGAGTGGGGAGCTGTTTTTT

D gene: NA
J gene: TRBJ2-7
clone size: many
V gene: TRBV5-1
CDR3 protein: CASSSATDSYEQYF
CDR3 DNA: TGCGCCAGCAGCTCCGCGACAGATTCCTACGAGCAGTACTTC

D gene: NA
J gene: TRBJ2-7
clone size: many
V gene: TRBV4-3
CDR3 protein: CASSRFLDGTYEQYF
CDR3 DNA: TGCGCCAGCAGCCGATTCCTAGACGGAACCTACGAGCAGTACTTC

D gene: NA
J gene: TRBJ1-1
clone size: many
V gene: TRBV7-9
CDR3 protein: CASSLVGPPNTEAFF
CDR3 DNA: TGTGCCAGCAGCTTAGTAGGCCCTCCGAACACTGAAGCTTTCTTT

D gene: TRBD1
J gene: TRBJ2-3
clone size: many
V gene: TRBV24-1
CDR3 protein: CATSDFQGVSTDTQYF
CDR3 DNA: TGTGCCACCAGTGATTTCCAGGGGGTAAGCACAGATACGCAGTATTTT

D gene: NA
J gene: TRBJ1-1
clone size: many
V gene: TRBV27
CDR3 protein: CASRTGLMNTEAFF
CDR3 DNA: TGTGCCAGCAGAACGGGACTGATGAACACTGAAGCTTTCTTT

D gene: NA
J gene: TRBJ1-1
clone size: few
V gene: TRBV2
CDR3 protein: CANPATVNTEAFF
CDR3 DNA: TGTGCCAACCCAGCGACAGTGAACACTGAAGCTTTCTTT

D gene: NA
J gene: TRBJ1-1
clone size: many
V gene: TRBV12-3/TRBV12-4
CDR3 protein: CASTVLGTEAFF
CDR3 DNA: TGTGCCAGCACCGTCTTGGGAACTGAAGCTTTCTTT

D gene: NA
J gene: TRBJ1-4
clone size: many
V gene: TRBV27
CDR3 protein: CASSLISRGSGKLFF
CDR3 DNA: TGTGCCAGCAGTTTAATTTCAAGGGGGTCAGGAAAACTGTTTTTT

D gene: NA
J gene: TRBJ2-5
clone size: many
V gene: TRBV12-3/TRBV12-4
CDR3 protein: CASRPPGAQETQYF
CDR3 DNA: TGTGCCAGTAGACCCCCGGGAGCCCAAGAGACCCAGTACTTC

D gene: NA
J gene: TRBJ2-2
clone size: few
V gene: TRBV18
CDR3 protein: CASSTQRGPGTGELFF
CDR3 DNA: TGTGCCAGCTCAACACAACGGGGGCCGGGGACCGGGGAGCTGTTTTTT

D gene: TRBD1
J gene: TRBJ1-6
clone size: many
V gene: TRBV18
CDR3 protein: CASSPGTGDNSPLHF
CDR3 DNA: TGTGCCAGCTCACCCGGGACAGGGGATAATTCACCCCTCCACTTT

D gene: NA
J gene: TRBJ2-7
clone size: NA
V gene: TRBV15
CDR3 protein: CATSNTRGLDEQYF
CDR3 DNA: TGTGCCACCAGCAATACGCGGGGTCTCGACGAGCAGTACTTC

D gene: NA
J gene: TRBJ1-2
clone size: many
V gene: TRBV5-1
CDR3 protein: CASSLGQIDYGYTF
CDR3 DNA: TGCGCCAGCAGCTTGGGACAGATTGACTATGGCTACACCTTC

D gene: TRBD2
J gene: TRBJ2-3
clone size: many
V gene: TRBV20-1
CDR3 protein: CSASDSGGADTQYF
CDR3 DNA: TGCAGTGCTAGTGATAGCGGGGGGGCAGATACGCAGTATTTT

D gene: TRBD2
J gene: TRBJ2-5
clone size: many
V gene: TRBV20-1
CDR3 protein: CSARDTSGGRETQYF
CDR3 DNA: TGCAGTGCTAGAGATACTAGCGGGGGGAGGGAGACCCAGTACTTC

D gene: TRBD1
J gene: TRBJ2-7
clone size: many
V gene: TRBV10-3
CDR3 protein: CAIGGQPYEQYF
CDR3 DNA: TGTGCCATCGGGGGACAGCCCTACGAGCAGTACTTC

D gene: NA
J gene: TRBJ2-2
clone size: many
V gene: TRBV7-3
CDR3 protein: CASSLMGAITGELFF
CDR3 DNA: TGTGCCAGCAGCTTAATGGGGGCGATCACCGGGGAGCTGTTTTTT

D gene: NA
J gene: TRBJ2-3
clone size: many
V gene: TRBV7-2
CDR3 protein: CASMARAWVPDTQYF
CDR3 DNA: TGTGCCAGCATGGCCCGGGCTTGGGTGCCAGATACGCAGTATTTT

D gene: TRBD2
J gene: TRBJ2-2
clone size: many
V gene: TRBV7-3
CDR3 protein: CASSFSGGATGELFF
CDR3 DNA: TGTGCCAGCAGCTTCAGCGGGGGGGCCACCGGGGAGCTGTTTTTT

D gene: NA
J gene: TRBJ2-3
clone size: NA
V gene: TRBV20-1
CDR3 protein: CSAEGGVTDTQYF
CDR3 DNA: TGCAGTGCCGAAGGGGGGGTCACAGATACGCAGTATTTT

D gene: NA
J gene: TRBJ1-2
clone size: many
V gene: TRBV9
CDR3 protein: CASSVGTGEGYGYTF
CDR3 DNA: TGTGCCAGCAGCGTAGGCACCGGGGAGGGCTATGGCTACACCTTC

D gene: NA
J gene: TRBJ2-7
clone size: few
V gene: TRBV5-1
CDR3 protein: CASSLGGFNPYEQYF
CDR3 DNA: TGCGCCAGCAGCTTGGGGGGGTTTAATCCCTACGAGCAGTACTTC